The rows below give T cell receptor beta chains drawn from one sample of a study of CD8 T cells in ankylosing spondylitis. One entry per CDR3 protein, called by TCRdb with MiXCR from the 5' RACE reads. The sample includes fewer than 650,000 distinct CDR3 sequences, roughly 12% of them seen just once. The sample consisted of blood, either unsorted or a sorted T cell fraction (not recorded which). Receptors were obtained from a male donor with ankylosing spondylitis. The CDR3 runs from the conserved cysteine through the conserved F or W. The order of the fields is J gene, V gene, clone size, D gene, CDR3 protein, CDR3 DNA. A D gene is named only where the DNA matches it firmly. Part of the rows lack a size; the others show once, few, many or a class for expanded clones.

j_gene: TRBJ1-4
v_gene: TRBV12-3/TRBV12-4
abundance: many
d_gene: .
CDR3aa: CASSLAGGKLFF
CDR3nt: TGTGCCAGCAGTTTAGCCGGTGGGAAACTGTTTTTT

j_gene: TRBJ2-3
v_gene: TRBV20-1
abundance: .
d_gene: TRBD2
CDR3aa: CSAQTIAGSRDTQYF
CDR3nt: TGCAGTGCCCAGACTATAGCGGGATCCCGAGATACGCAGTATTTT

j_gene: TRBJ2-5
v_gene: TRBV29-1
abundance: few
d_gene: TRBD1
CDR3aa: CSGRQGETQYF
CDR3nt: TGCAGCGGGAGACAGGGGGAGACCCAGTACTTC

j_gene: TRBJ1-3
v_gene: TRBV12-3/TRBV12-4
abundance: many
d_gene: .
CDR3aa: CASSSFSGNTIYF
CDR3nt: TGTGCCAGCAGTTCCTTCTCTGGAAACACCATATATTTT

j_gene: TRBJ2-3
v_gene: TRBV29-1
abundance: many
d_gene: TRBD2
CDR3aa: CSVEGTSGSVDTQYF
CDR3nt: TGCAGCGTTGAGGGGACTAGCGGGAGCGTAGATACGCAGTATTTT

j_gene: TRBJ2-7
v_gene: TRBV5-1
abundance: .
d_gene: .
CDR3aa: CASSLEARREQYF
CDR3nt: TGCGCCAGCAGCTTGGAGGCACGACGCGAGCAGTACTTC

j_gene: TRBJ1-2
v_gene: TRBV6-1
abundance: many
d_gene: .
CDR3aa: CASSDIGPNYGYTF
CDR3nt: TGTGCCAGCAGTGATATCGGACCTAACTATGGCTACACCTTC

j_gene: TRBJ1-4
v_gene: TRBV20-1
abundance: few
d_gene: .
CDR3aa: CSALSGGANEKLFF
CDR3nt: TGCAGTGCCCTGTCGGGGGGGGCTAATGAAAAACTGTTTTTT

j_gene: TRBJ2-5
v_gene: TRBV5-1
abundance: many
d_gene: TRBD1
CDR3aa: CASSWDRRETQYF
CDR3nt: TGCGCCAGCAGCTGGGACAGGAGGGAGACCCAGTACTTC

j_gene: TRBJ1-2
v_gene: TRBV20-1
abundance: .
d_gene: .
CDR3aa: CSASIGVDGYTF
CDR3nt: TGCAGTGCTAGCATAGGGGTAGATGGCTACACCTTC

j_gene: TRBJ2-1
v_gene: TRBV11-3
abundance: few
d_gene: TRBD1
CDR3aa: CASSAGTGVGGQFF
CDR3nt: TGTGCCAGCAGCGCCGGGACAGGTGTTGGGGGGCAGTTCTTC

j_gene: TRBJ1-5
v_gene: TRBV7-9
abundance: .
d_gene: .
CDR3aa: CASSYDGSQPQHF
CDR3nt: TGTGCCAGCAGCTACGATGGTAGTCAGCCCCAGCATTTT

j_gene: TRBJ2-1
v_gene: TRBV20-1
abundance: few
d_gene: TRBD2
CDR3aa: CSASPTSDRSNIF
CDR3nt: TGCAGTGCTAGCCCCACTAGCGACCGGTCCAACATCTTC

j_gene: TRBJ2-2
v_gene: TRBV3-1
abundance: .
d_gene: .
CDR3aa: CASSQTEFGELFF
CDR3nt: TGTGCCAGCAGCCAAACGGAATTCGGGGAGCTGTTTTTT

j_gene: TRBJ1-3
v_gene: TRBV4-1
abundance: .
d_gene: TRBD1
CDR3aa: CASSRDRVNTIYF
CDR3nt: TGCGCCAGCAGCCGGGACAGGGTAAACACCATATATTTT

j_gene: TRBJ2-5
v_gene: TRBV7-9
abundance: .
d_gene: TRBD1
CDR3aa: CASSTGQGAGETQYF
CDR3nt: TGTGCCAGCAGCACCGGACAGGGGGCAGGAGAGACCCAGTACTTC

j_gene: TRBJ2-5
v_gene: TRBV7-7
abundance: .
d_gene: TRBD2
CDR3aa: CASSLDLGLGGRETQYF
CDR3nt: TGTGCCAGCAGCTTAGACCTTGGACTAGGTGGTAGAGAGACCCAGTACTTC

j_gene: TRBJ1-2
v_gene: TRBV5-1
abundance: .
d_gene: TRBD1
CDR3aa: CASSLGQGMTYGYTF
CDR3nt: TGCGCCAGCAGCTTGGGACAGGGGATGACTTATGGCTACACCTTC

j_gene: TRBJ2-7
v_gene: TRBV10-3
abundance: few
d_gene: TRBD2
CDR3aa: CAISEATSGSYEQYF
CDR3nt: TGTGCCATCAGTGAGGCGACTAGCGGCTCCTACGAGCAGTACTTC

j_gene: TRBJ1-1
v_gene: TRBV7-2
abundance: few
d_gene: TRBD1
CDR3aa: CASSLPGGADMNTEAFF
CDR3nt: TGTGCCAGCAGCTTACCAGGGGGCGCCGACATGAACACTGAAGCTTTCTTT

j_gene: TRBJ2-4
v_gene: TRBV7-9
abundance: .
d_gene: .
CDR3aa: CASSLAGSKNIQYF
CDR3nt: TGTGCCAGCAGCTTAGCCGGGAGCAAAAACATTCAGTACTTC

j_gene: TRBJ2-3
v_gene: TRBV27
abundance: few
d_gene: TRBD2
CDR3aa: CASSALGREITDTQYF
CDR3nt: TGTGCCAGCAGTGCTCTCGGGCGGGAGATCACAGATACGCAGTATTTT

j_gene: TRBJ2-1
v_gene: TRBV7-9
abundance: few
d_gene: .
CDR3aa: CASRPTNSYNEQFF
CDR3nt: TGTGCCAGCAGACCAACTAACTCCTACAATGAGCAGTTCTTC

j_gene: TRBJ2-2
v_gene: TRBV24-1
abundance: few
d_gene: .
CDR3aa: CATSDKRAGGNTGELFF
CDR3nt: TGTGCCACCAGTGATAAAAGGGCAGGAGGGAACACCGGGGAGCTGTTTTTT

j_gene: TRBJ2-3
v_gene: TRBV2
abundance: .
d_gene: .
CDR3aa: CASSDLAPIGTDTQYF
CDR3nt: TGTGCCAGCAGTGACCTAGCCCCGATCGGCACAGATACGCAGTATTTT

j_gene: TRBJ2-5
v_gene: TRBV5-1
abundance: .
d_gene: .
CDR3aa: CASSIDGKETQYF
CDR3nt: TGCGCCAGCAGCATCGACGGTAAAGAGACCCAGTACTTC

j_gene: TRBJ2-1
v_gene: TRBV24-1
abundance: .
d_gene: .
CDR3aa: CATGGDTSYNEQFF
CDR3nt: TGTGCCACCGGGGGGGACACCTCCTACAATGAGCAGTTCTTC

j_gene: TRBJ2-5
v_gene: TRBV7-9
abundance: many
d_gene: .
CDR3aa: CASSPGGLETQYF
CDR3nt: TGTGCCAGCAGCCCTGGGGGGTTAGAGACCCAGTACTTC

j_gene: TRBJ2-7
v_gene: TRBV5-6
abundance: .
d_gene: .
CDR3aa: CASSQLREREQYF
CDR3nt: TGTGCCAGCAGTCAACTCCGGGAGCGCGAGCAGTACTTC

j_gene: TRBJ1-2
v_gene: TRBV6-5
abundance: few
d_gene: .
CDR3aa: CASSYSPGRGGYTF
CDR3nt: TGTGCCAGCAGTTACTCTCCCGGCAGAGGGGGCTACACCTTC

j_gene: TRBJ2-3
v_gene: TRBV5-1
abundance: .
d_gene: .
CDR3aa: CASAPIGSTDTQYF
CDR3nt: TGCGCCAGCGCCCCTATTGGTAGCACAGATACGCAGTATTTT

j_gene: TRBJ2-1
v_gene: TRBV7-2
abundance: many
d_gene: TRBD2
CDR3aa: CASSWTSGRNEQFF
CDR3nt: TGTGCCAGCAGCTGGACTAGCGGGAGGAATGAGCAGTTCTTC

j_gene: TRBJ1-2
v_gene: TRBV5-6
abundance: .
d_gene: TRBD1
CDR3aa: CASSLTGQGFNYGYTF
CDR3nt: TGTGCCAGCAGCTTGACGGGACAGGGATTTAACTATGGCTACACCTTC

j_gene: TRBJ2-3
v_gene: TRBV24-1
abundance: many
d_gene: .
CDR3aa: CATSDLVDLDTQYF
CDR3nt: TGTGCCACCAGTGACCTGGTGGACCTAGATACGCAGTATTTT

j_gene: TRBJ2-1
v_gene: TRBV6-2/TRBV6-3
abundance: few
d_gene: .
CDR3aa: CASSYRGTRSYNEQFF
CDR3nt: TGTGCCAGCAGTTACCGTGGCACGCGCTCCTACAATGAGCAGTTCTTC

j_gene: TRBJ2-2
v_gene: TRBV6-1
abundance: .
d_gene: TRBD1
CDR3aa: CASRQGQGGIGELFF
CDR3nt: TGTGCCAGCAGGCAGGGACAGGGTGGAATCGGGGAGCTGTTTTTT

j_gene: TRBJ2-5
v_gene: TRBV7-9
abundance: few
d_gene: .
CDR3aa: CASSFIGVQETQYF
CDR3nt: TGTGCCAGCAGCTTTATAGGAGTCCAAGAGACCCAGTACTTC

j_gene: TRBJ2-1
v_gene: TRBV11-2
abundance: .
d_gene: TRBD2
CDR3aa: CASSLTLAGGWGGGEQFF
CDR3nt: TGTGCCAGCAGCTTAACACTGGCGGGAGGGTGGGGCGGCGGTGAGCAGTTCTTC

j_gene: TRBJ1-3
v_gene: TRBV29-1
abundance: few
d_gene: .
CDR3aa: CSVETAQAGNTIYF
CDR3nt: TGCAGCGTTGAGACAGCTCAAGCTGGAAACACCATATATTTT

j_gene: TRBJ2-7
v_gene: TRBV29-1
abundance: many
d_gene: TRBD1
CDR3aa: CSVRSGTGSYEQYF
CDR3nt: TGCAGCGTTCGCTCCGGGACAGGGTCCTACGAGCAGTACTTC

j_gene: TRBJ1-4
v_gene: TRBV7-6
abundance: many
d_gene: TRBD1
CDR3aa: CASSLTGTGEKLFF
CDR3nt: TGTGCCAGCAGCCTAACCGGGACAGGCGAAAAACTGTTTTTT

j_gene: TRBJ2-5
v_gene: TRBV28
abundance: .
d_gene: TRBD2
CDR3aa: CASSLRLAGVGETQYF
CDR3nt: TGTGCCAGCAGTTTAAGGCTAGCGGGAGTCGGTGAGACCCAGTACTTC

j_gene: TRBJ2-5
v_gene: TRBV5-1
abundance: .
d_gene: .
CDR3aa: CASSLATRQETQYF
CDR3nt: TGCGCCAGCAGCTTGGCTACTAGGCAAGAGACCCAGTACTTC

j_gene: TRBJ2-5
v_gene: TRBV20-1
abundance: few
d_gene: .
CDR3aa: CSVSQYQETQYF
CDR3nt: TGCAGTGTTTCACAGTACCAAGAGACCCAGTACTTC

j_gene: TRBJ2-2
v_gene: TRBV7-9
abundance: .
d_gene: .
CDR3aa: CASSLGAGLNTGELFF
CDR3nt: TGTGCCAGCAGCTTAGGGGCCGGGCTGAACACCGGGGAGCTGTTTTTT